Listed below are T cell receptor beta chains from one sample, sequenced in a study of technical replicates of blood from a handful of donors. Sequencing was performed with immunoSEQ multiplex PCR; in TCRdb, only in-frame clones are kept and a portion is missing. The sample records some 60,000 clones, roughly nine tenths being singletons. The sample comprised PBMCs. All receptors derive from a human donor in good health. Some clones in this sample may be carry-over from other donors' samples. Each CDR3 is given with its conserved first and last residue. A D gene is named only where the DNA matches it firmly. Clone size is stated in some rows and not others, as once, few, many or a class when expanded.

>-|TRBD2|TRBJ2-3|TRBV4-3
CASSQGAGGRTDTQYF
TGCGCCAGCAGCCAAGGGGCGGGGGGGCGTACAGATACGCAGTATTTT
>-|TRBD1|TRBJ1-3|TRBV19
CASGTASGNTIYF
TGTGCCAGTGGGACAGCCTCTGGAAACACCATATATTTT
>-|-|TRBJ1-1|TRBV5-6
CASSLTGTSNTEAFF
TGTGCCAGCAGCTTAACCGGGACATCAAACACTGAAGCTTTCTTT
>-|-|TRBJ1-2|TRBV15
CATSKRSTGHGYTF
TGTGCCACCAGCAAGAGATCCACAGGGCATGGCTACACCTTC
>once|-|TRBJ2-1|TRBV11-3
CASSPRGISNNEQFF
TGTGCCAGCAGCCCCCGGGGAATCTCGAACAATGAGCAGTTCTTC
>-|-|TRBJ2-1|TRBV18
CASSLDSNGQFF
TGTGCCAGCTCCCTAGACAGCAATGGGCAGTTCTTC
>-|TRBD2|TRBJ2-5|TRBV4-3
CASSPTSGRAFGETQYF
TGCGCCAGCAGCCCTACTAGCGGGAGGGCCTTTGGGGAGACCCAGTACTTC
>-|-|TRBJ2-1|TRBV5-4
CASSSSGPGRGMFF
TGTGCCAGCAGCTCCTCCGGGCCGGGCCGGGGGATGTTCTTC
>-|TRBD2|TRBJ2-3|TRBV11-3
CASSSGTSGRFTDTQYF
TGTGCCAGCAGCTCTGGGACTAGCGGGAGATTTACAGATACGCAGTATTTT
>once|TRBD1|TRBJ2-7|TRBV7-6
CASSLGAGGISEQYF
TGTGCCAGCAGCTTAGGGGCAGGGGGCATTTCCGAGCAGTACTTC
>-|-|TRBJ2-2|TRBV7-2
CASSLNPPVTGTGELFF
TGTGCCAGCAGCCTAAACCCCCCGGTAACAGGGACCGGGGAGCTGTTTTTT
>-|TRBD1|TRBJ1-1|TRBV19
CASTRTGITTEAFF
TGTGCCAGTACCCGGACAGGGATCACCACTGAAGCTTTCTTT
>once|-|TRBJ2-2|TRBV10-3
CAACGTPTTGELFF
TGTGCCGCATGTGGGACTCCTACCACCGGGGAGCTGTTTTTT
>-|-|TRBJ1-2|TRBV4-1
CASSFDGWGEADYGYTF
TGCGCCAGCAGCTTCGACGGGTGGGGGGAAGCGGACTATGGCTACACCTTC
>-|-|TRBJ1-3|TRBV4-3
CASSQDRSLSGNTIYF
TGCGCCAGCAGCCAAGATCGGAGCCTCTCTGGAAACACCATATATTTT
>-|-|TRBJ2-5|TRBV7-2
CASSLGSTGETQYF
TGTGCCAGCAGCTTAGGTTCCACAGGAGAGACCCAGTACTTC
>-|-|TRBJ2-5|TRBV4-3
CASSQDNQETQYF
TGCGCCAGCAGCCAAGACAACCAAGAGACCCAGTACTTC
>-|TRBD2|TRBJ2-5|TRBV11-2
CASSLRTRLSETQYF
TGTGCCAGCAGCTTAAGGACTAGATTGAGTGAGACCCAGTACTTC
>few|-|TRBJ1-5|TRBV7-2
CASSPGGSSNQPQHF
TGTGCCAGCAGCCCGGGGGGGTCAAGCAATCAGCCCCAGCATTTT
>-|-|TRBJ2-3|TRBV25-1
CASDPGAGVFPDTQYF
TGTGCCAGCGATCCAGGGGCGGGGGTTTTTCCAGATACGCAGTATTTT
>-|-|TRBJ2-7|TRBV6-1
CASESVGTLNYEQYF
TGTGCCAGCGAATCGGTTGGGACTCTCAACTACGAGCAGTACTTC
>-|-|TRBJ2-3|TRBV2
CASSGVDSLQYF
TGTGCCAGCAGTGGAGTAGACAGCCTGCAGTATTTT
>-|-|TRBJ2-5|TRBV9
CAREEKETQYF
TGTGCCAGAGAGGAAAAAGAGACCCAGTACTTC
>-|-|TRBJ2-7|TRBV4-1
CASSQAAGDGEQYF
TGCGCCAGCAGCCAAGCTGCCGGGGATGGCGAGCAGTACTTC
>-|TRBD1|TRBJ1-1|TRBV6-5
CASSYSRQGAWTEAFF
TGTGCCAGCAGTTACTCTCGACAGGGGGCTTGGACTGAAGCTTTCTTT
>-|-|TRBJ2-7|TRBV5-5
CASSRQADDRRQYF
TGTGCCAGCAGCCGACAGGCCGATGACCGTCGGCAGTACTTC
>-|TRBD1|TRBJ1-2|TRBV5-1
CASSLLGTGEYGYTF
TGCGCCAGCAGCTTGTTAGGGACAGGGGAGTATGGCTACACCTTC
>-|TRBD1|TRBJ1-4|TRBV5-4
CASSRDRSNEKLFF
TGTGCCAGCAGCCGGGACAGGAGTAATGAAAAACTGTTTTTT
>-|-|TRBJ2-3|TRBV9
CASSVISGDTQYF
TGTGCCAGCAGCGTAATCAGTGGAGATACGCAGTATTTT
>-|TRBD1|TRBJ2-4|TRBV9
CASSTTGQGNIQYF
TGTGCCAGCAGCACGACCGGACAGGGTAACATTCAGTACTTC
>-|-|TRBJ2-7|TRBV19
CASSIFPGYEQYF
TGTGCCAGTAGTATATTTCCAGGGTACGAGCAGTACTTC
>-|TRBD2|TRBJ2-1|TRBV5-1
CASSPMAGGAYNEQFF
TGCGCCAGCAGCCCCATGGCGGGAGGGGCCTACAATGAGCAGTTCTTC
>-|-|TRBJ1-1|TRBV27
CASSLSGGNTEAFF
TGTGCCAGCAGTTTATCGGGGGGTAACACTGAAGCTTTCTTT
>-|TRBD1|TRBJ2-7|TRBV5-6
CASQGELAYEQYF
TGTGCCAGCCAGGGGGAGCTGGCTTACGAGCAGTACTTC
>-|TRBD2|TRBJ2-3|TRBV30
CAWIPGLAAADTQYF
TGTGCCTGGATCCCGGGACTAGCGGCCGCAGATACGCAGTATTTT
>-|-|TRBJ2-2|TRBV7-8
CASSLVLNTGELFF
TGTGCCAGCAGCCTCGTACTGAACACCGGGGAGCTGTTTTTT
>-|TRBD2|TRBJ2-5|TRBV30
CAVGRGGYQETQYF
TGTGCCGTAGGGCGCGGGGGGTACCAAGAGACCCAGTACTTC
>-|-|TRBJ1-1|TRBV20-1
CSVLAAEAFF
TGCAGTGTCTTAGCCGCTGAAGCTTTCTTT
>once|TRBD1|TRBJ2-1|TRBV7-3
CASSPPRDRGDEQFF
TGTGCCAGCAGCCCCCCACGGGACAGGGGTGATGAGCAGTTCTTC
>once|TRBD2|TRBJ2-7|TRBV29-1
CSVEGLAGVGEQYF
TGCAGCGTTGAAGGCCTAGCGGGGGTGGGGGAGCAGTACTTC
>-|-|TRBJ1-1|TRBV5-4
CASSLSENTEAFF
TGTGCCAGCAGCTTGTCAGAAAACACTGAAGCTTTCTTT
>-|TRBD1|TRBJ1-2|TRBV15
CATSNSWDSNYGYTF
TGTGCCACCAGCAACTCGTGGGACAGTAACTATGGCTACACCTTC
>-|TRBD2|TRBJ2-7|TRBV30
CAFAGTSGRVLSYEQYF
TGTGCCTTTGCCGGGACTAGCGGGAGGGTCCTCTCCTACGAGCAGTACTTC
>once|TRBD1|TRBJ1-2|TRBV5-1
CASSLSGQSYGYTF
TGCGCCAGCAGCTTATCGGGACAGAGCTATGGCTACACCTTC
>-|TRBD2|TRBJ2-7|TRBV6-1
CASEREWYEQYF
TGTGCCAGCGAGCGGGAGTGGTACGAGCAGTACTTC
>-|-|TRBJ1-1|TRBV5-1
CASKQGMNTEAFF
TGCGCCAGCAAGCAGGGAATGAACACTGAAGCTTTCTTT
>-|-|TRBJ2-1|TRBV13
CASSLELSSYNEQFF
TGTGCCAGCAGCTTAGAACTGAGCTCCTACAATGAGCAGTTCTTC
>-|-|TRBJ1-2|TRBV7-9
CASSLTSGQYGYTF
TGTGCCAGCAGCTTAACCTCAGGGCAATATGGCTACACCTTC
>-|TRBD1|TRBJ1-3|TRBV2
CASKNRGPGNTIYF
TGTGCCAGCAAAAACAGGGGGCCTGGAAACACCATATATTTT
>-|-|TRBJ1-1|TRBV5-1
CASMETVARNTEAFF
TGCGCCAGCATGGAGACAGTCGCAAGGAACACTGAAGCTTTCTTT